Following are 2 T cell receptor beta chains from one sample sequenced in a study of blood T cell repertoires in COVID-19. Sequenced by immunoSEQ multiplex PCR; TCRdb stores in-frame clones only, minus some. The sample carries roughly 180,000 clones, over 70% recorded once. The sequencing sample was made of PBMCs or T cells enriched from blood (not recorded which). The receptors stem from a woman aged 40 to 50 with acute COVID-19.

The J gene is TRBJ1-1, the V gene TRBV5-4, with 8 nucleotides matching TRBD1. CDR3 length: 16 amino acids. V lost 4 bases and J lost 3; bases outside the gene matches: 11. Germline V gene sequence: CDR1 SGHNT, CDR2 YYREEE (reference sequence). The CDR3: CASSPGGGLGDTEAFF. In DNA, the CDR3 is TGTGCCAGCAGCCCAGGGGGCGGTTTGGGGGACACTGAAGCTTTCTTT.

This chain links TRBV6-5 with TRBJ1-4; 9 nucleotides agree with TRBD1. Germline values: CDR1 MNHEY, CDR2 SVGAGI. The CDR3 totals 14 residues. V trimming: 8 bases; J trimming: 4 bases; junction bases outside the gene matches: 5. The CDR3 protein is CASLRDRVNEKLFF. CDR3 coding DNA: TGTGCCAGCTTAAGGGACAGGGTTAATGAAAAACTGTTTTTT.